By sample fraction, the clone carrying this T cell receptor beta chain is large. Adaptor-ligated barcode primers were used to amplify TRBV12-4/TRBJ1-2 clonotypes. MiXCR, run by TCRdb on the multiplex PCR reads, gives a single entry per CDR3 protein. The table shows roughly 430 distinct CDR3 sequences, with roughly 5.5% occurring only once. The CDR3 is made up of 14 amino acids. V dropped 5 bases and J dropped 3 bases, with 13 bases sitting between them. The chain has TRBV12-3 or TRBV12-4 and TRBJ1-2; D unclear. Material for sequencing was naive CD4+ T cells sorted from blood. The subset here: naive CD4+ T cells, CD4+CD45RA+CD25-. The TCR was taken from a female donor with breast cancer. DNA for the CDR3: TGTGCCAGCAGTCCTGACGGAGTAGACTATGGCTACACCTTC. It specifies CASSPDGVDYGYTF.